The 30 T cell receptor beta chains listed next were all sequenced from one sample in a study of T-cell reconstitution after alpha-beta-depleted transplantation in children. Preparation of the TCRbeta library involved a method that used unique molecular identifiers. TCRdb independently ran MiXCR on the PCR reads; one entry per CDR3 protein. The sample lists 400,000 to 550,000 distinct CDR3 sequences, more than 9% seen once, with about 2.1% in the top ten. The specimen was PBMCs, collected before TCRalphabeta/CD19-depleted stem cell transplant. The source of these receptors is a child aged 2 to 10 with inherited bone marrow failure, due to receive a stem cell transplant.

This clonotype has only a few counts. The rearrangement joins TRBV2 to TRBJ2-1; D ambiguous. CDR1 is SNHLY and CDR2 is FYNNEI in the germline V gene. This CDR3 contains 15 residues. V was shortened by 1 base and J by 0 bases, with 7 bases between the two germline ends. CDR3 nucleotide sequence: TGTGCCAGCAGTGAAGAGGGTTTCTCCTACAATGAGCAGTTCTTC. It codes for CASSEEGFSYNEQFF.

This clonotype has ten or more counts. V usage is TRBV7-8 and J usage is TRBJ2-7; TRBD2 might be the D (5 bases). CDR3 size: 16 residues. Germline CDR1 SGHVS, CDR2 FQNEAQ. V was cut by 4 bases and J by 0 bases, with 16 bases left in between. As DNA, the CDR3 is TGTGCCAGCAGCTCGCAGAGGGTATATAGCTCCTACGAGCAGTACTTC. Its protein product is CASSSQRVYSSYEQYF.

This clonotype was found many times. The chain carries TRBV29-1 and TRBJ1-1, with a weak D call TRBD1 (5 bases). The CDR3 is made up of 11 amino acids. Between the trimmed V and J ends, which lost 6 bases and 10 bases, there was a span of 15 bases. The germline V gene has CDR1 SQVTM and CDR2 ANQGSEA. CDR3 nucleotides: TGCAGCGTGTGGGAGGGGAGAGGAGCTTTCTTT. Its protein product is CSVWEGRGAFF.

The table lists this clonotype with many counts. At one boundary the junction diverges from the germline segment, which might be a read error. The rearrangement joins TRBV12-3 or TRBV12-4 to TRBJ2-5; D possibly matches TRBD1 or TRBD2 (5 bases each). This CDR3 spans 13 amino acids. The CDR3 region is CASTLRVRGETHF. The DNA of the CDR3 is TGTGCCAGCACCCTTAGGGTGAGAGGGGAGACCCACTTC.

This clonotype is a singleton in its sample. The rearrangement links TRBV5-4 to TRBJ1-1, with no clear D. The germline V gene encodes CDR1 SGHNT and CDR2 YYREEE (reference sequence). The ends were cut back, 4 bases at V and 6 bases at J, with 16 bases in the middle. The length of the CDR3 is 14 residues. DNA for the CDR3: TGTGCCAGCAGCCCAAGAGCTGATCTCTCTGAAGCTTTCTTT. Translated, it gives CASSPRADLSEAFF.

This clonotype was seen more than once but under ten times. The chain combines TRBV28 with TRBJ2-1; D is undetermined. There are 15 residues in the CDR3. In germline, CDR1 is MDHEN, CDR2 SYDVKM. V lost 9 bases, J lost 9 bases, and 24 bases lay in between. CDR3 nucleotide sequence: TGTGCCAGAGTGGGGTCCGGAGCTTCATTTATTGAGCAGTTCTTC. Protein product: CARVGSGASFIEQFF.

Comment on this clonotype: It may be a read error: a sequence one base away is much more abundant. V is TRBV12-3 or TRBV12-4 and J is TRBJ2-3, with D perhaps matching TRBD1 (5 bases). The CDR3 length is 16 residues. Between the trimmed V and J ends, which lost 5 bases and 4 bases, there was a span of 19 bases. The CDR3 DNA follows: TGTGCCAGCAGTCCCTACGGACACGGGCTCGCAGATACGCAGTATTTT. Protein product: CASSPYGHGLADTQYF.

This clonotype was seen repeatedly, ten times or more. This chain uses TRBV10-1 with TRBJ2-1; possibly TRBD1 or TRBD2 for D (5 bases each). The CDR3 is made up of 17 amino acids. The germline V gene has CDR1 WNHNN and CDR2 SYGVQD (reference sequence). V lost 3 bases to trimming and J lost 0 bases, with 15 bases between them. CDR3 coding DNA: TGCGCCAGCAGTGATAATGCCGGGACCCGCTCCTACAATGAGCAGTTCTTC. This sequence encodes CASSDNAGTRSYNEQFF.

This clonotype was detected ten times or more. The chain uses TRBV28 and TRBJ2-1, with D unclear. The CDR3 runs 15 residues. Germline values: CDR1 MDHEN, CDR2 SYDVKM. Trimming removed 8 bases at V and 5 bases at J, with 19 bases between. DNA of the CDR3: TGTGCCAGCTTGAATCACGGTTTTCCAGACAATGAGCAGTTCTTC. This codes for CASLNHGFPDNEQFF.

Ten or more counts support this clonotype. This chain joins TRBV27 and TRBJ2-1; D might be TRBD1 or TRBD2, each matching 5 bases. Trimming cost V 1 base and J 4 bases, with 11 bases left between them. Per germline, CDR1 MNHEY and CDR2 SMNVEV (reference sequence). The CDR3 has 15 amino acids. The CDR3 here is CASSLWGSTYNEQFF. As DNA, the CDR3 is TGTGCCAGCAGTTTATGGGGGAGCACGTACAATGAGCAGTTCTTC.

At least ten counts were recorded for this clonotype. The conserved phenylalanine or tryptophan normally closing the CDR3 is absent here, so this likely arose from a read error. No DNA is shown, since the ends of the CDR3 on it are uncertain; the CDR3 is the one TCRdb lists. CDR3 sequence reads: CASSQSVAHLGPSGGH. J is TRBJ2-1 and V is TRBV4-3; the table names TRBD1, a call not compared with the DNA. The CDR3 numbers 16 amino acids, ends counted. Germline values: CDR1 LGHNA, CDR2 YSLEER.

The chain joins TRBV12-3 or TRBV12-4 to TRBJ1-2; no firm D call. This CDR3 region has 13 residues. Trimming removed 3 bases from V and 5 bases from J, with 10 bases in between. Written as DNA, the CDR3 is TGTGCCAGCAGTTTGCAGGAGACTTATGGCTACACCTTC. Translated, it gives CASSLQETYGYTF.

This clonotype was seen only a few times. The V call is TRBV5-4, the J call TRBJ2-2; 8 nucleotides agree with TRBD2. The CDR3 is 17 amino acids. J was trimmed by 1 base and V by 4 bases; bases with no gene match: 9. Germline CDR1 and CDR2: SGHNT and YYREEE (reference sequence). CDR3 sequence reads: CASSRQTLAVNTGELFF. The DNA for the CDR3 is TGTGCCAGCAGCCGTCAAACACTAGCGGTGAACACCGGGGAGCTGTTTTTT.

The rearrangement uses TRBV5-6 and TRBJ2-7, with 9 bases identical to TRBD2. Germline V gene lookup returns CDR1 SGHDT and CDR2 YYEEEE. Trimming took 2 bases from V and 6 from J; bases not matched to a gene: 12. The CDR3 is made up of 16 amino acids. The CDR3 DNA reads as TGTGCCAGCAGCTTACTGACTAGCGGATGGGACTCCGAGCAGTACTTC. It is translated as CASSLLTSGWDSEQYF.

At least ten counts were recorded for this clonotype. The V gene is TRBV7-2, the J gene TRBJ2-1, with 8 bases lining up with TRBD2. Germline V CDR1 and CDR2: SGHTA, FQGNSA. V gave up 4 bases and J gave up 8 bases; unmatched junction bases: 4. The CDR3 is made up of 13 amino acids. As DNA, the CDR3 is TGTGCCAGCAGCTGGGGACTAGGCTATGAGCAGTTCTTC. The encoded protein is CASSWGLGYEQFF. The full variable domain, with the rest looked up from reference TRBV7-2 and TRBJ2-1, is GAGVSQSPSNKVTEKGKDVELRCDPISGHTALYWYRQSLGQGLEFLIYFQGNSAPDKSGLPSDRFSAERTGGSVSTLTIQRTQQEDSAVYLCASSWGLGYEQFFGPGTRLTVL.

This clonotype has only a few counts. This chain joins TRBV11-2 and TRBJ2-2, with 7 bases identical to TRBD2. V dropped 0 bases and J dropped 3; count of bases not matched to a gene: 22. The CDR3 has 22 residues. CDR1 is SGHAT, CDR2 FQNNGV, per germline. CDR3: CASSLDRIMRGAGPGDTGELFF. Here the CDR3 DNA reads TGTGCCAGCAGCTTAGATCGAATAATGAGGGGAGCGGGACCCGGTGACACCGGGGAGCTGTTTTTT.

This clonotype has a count of ten or more. V usage is TRBV5-5 and J usage is TRBJ1-5; TRBD1 might be the D (5 bases). This CDR3 contains 14 residues. Germline CDR1 and CDR2: SGHKS and YYEKEE (reference sequence). Trimming shortened V by 2 bases and J by 6 bases, and 12 bases separated the two germline ends. The CDR3 is CASSFGAGSQPQHF. The DNA of the CDR3 is TGTGCCAGCAGCTTCGGAGCAGGGAGTCAGCCCCAGCATTTT.

The sample holds many counts of this clonotype. V gene TRBV20-1 combines with J gene TRBJ2-1, with 7 bases fitting TRBD2. Germline loops: CDR1 DFQATT, CDR2 SNEGSKA (reference sequence). CDR3 length equals 13 residues. The CDR3 is CSSLAGDKDEQFF. DNA of the CDR3: TGCAGCAGCTTGGCGGGAGATAAGGATGAGCAGTTCTTC.

This clonotype was seen many times. V and J are TRBV6-2 or TRBV6-3 and TRBJ2-3; no clear D gene. The V and J ends lost 6 bases and 5 bases respectively, with 18 bases between them. Germline CDR1 reads MNHEY; CDR2 reads SVGEGT. The CDR3 contains 15 residues. The CDR3 DNA reads TGTGCCAGCAGCAACCGTGCCTTCGCAAAAGATACGCAGTATTTT. Its protein product is CASSNRAFAKDTQYF.

This clonotype showed up many times. The chain recombines TRBV28 with TRBJ2-4, with D possibly TRBD2 on 6 matching bases. Germline lookup yields CDR1 MDHEN and CDR2 SYDVKM. This CDR3 is 15 amino acids long. Trimming shortened V by 2 bases and J by 0 bases, and 8 bases separated the two germline ends. The CDR3 loop reads CASSLGGLAKNIQYF. For the CDR3, the DNA is TGTGCCAGCAGTTTAGGGGGACTAGCCAAAAACATTCAGTACTTC.

This clonotype was seen ten or more times. The chain uses TRBV6-5 and TRBJ1-5; D not certain. Trimming took off 7 bases at V and 5 bases at J, with 12 bases between the two ends. The CDR3 runs to 13 residues. Per the germline V gene, CDR1 is MNHEY and CDR2 is SVGAGI. The CDR3 nucleotides are TGTGCCAGCATGGCCACAGCCGATCAGCCCCAGCATTTT. Its translation: CASMATADQPQHF.

The chain is built from TRBV6-1 and TRBJ1-4; 9 bases align to TRBD1. With V trimmed by 5 bases and J by 8 bases, 6 bases remained unmatched. The CDR3 contains 14 residues. CDR1 and CDR2 from the germline V gene are MNHNS and SASEGT. CDR3 sequence: CASSRDRDTEKLFF. In DNA form, the CDR3 reads TGTGCCAGCAGTCGGGACAGGGACACCGAAAAACTGTTTTTT.

This clonotype has ten or more counts. For the CDR3, the DNA is TGTGCCAGCAGGGCCGGGACTAGTCCTTACGAGCAGTACTTC. Translation: CASRAGTSPYEQYF. The chain couples TRBV11-2 to TRBJ2-7, with 8 bases identical to TRBD2. J lost 4 bases, V lost 6 bases, and 8 bases had no gene match. This CDR3 contains 14 residues. The germline V gene encodes CDR1 SGHAT and CDR2 FQNNGV.

This clonotype was found many times. V usage is TRBV6-2 or TRBV6-3 and J usage is TRBJ2-4, with 7 bases fitting TRBD1. This CDR3 contains 15 residues. V lost 7 bases and J lost 4; bases outside the gene matches: 10. Germline V gene data show CDR1 as MNHEY and CDR2 as SVGEGT. The CDR3 coding sequence is TGTGCCAGCACCGCACCTCGACAGGGAAAAAACATTCAGTACTTC. This codes for CASTAPRQGKNIQYF.

This clonotype has only a few counts. The chain couples TRBV7-6 to TRBJ2-2; D is ambiguous. Trimming took 4 bases from V and 6 from J, leaving 18 bases between them. CDR1 SGHVS and CDR2 FNYEAQ come from the germline V gene. This CDR3 has 16 amino acids. CDR3 nucleotides: TGTGCCAGCAGCTCACCGAGCCGGGCCCCCCCCGGGGAGCTGTTTTTT. Amino acids: CASSSPSRAPPGELFF. Complete variable domain (other parts from reference TRBV7-6 and TRBJ2-2): GAGVSQSPRYKVTKRGQDVALRCDPISGHVSLYWYRQALGQGPEFLTYFNYEAQQDKSGLPNDRFSAERPEGSISTLTIQRTEQRDSAMYRCASSSPSRAPPGELFFGEGSRLTVL.

The chain uses TRBV3-1 and TRBJ1-5; no reliable D call. The CDR3 covers 13 residues. CDR1 and CDR2 from the germline V gene are LGHDT and YNNKEL (reference sequence). Trimming took 1 base from V and 3 from J, leaving 4 bases between them. The CDR3 is CASSQGINQPQHF. CDR3 DNA sequence: TGTGCCAGCAGCCAAGGAATCAATCAGCCCCAGCATTTT.

Many counts were recorded for this clonotype. The genes are TRBV4-2 and TRBJ2-7, with 9 bases matching TRBD2. This CDR3 contains 15 residues. Germline assignment: CDR1 LGHNA and CDR2 YNFKEQ. The junction had 9 bases not matched to a gene; V was cut back by 4 bases and J by 5 bases. The CDR3 nucleotides are TGTGCCAGCAGCCGCAGACCGGGACTAGCTAACGAGCAGTACTTC. Translation: CASSRRPGLANEQYF.

This clonotype came up many times. The rearrangement links TRBV7-2 to TRBJ1-1; D perhaps matches TRBD1 (6 bases). With 1 base removed from V and 0 bases from J, the gap between germline ends came to 15 bases. Germline V CDR1 and CDR2: SGHTA, FQGNSA. This CDR3 is built from 17 residues. The CDR3 here is CASSLGGAGDMNTEAFF. In DNA, the CDR3 is TGTGCCAGCAGCTTAGGGGGGGCAGGGGATATGAACACTGAAGCTTTCTTT.

In its sample, this clonotype was seen many times. The chain carries TRBV28 and TRBJ2-3; D tentatively reads TRBD1 or TRBD2 (5 bases each). Trimming stripped 1 base from V and 3 bases from J, with 8 bases between. The CDR3 totals 14 residues. Germline V CDR1 and CDR2: MDHEN, SYDVKM. The DNA for the CDR3 is TGTGCCAGCAGTTTATCGGGGCTGACAGATACGCAGTATTTT. Translation: CASSLSGLTDTQYF. Filled out from reference TRBV28 and TRBJ2-3, the complete variable domain reads DVKVTQSSRYLVKRTGEKVFLECVQDMDHENMFWYRQDPGLGLRLIYFSYDVKMKEKGDIPEGYSVSREKKERFSLILESASTNQTSMYLCASSLSGLTDTQYFGPGTRLTVL.

This clonotype was detected ten times or more. This chain connects TRBV5-1 to TRBJ2-7, with a possible D match to TRBD2 (6 bases). V gave up 0 bases and J gave up 2 bases, with 12 bases separating them. Germline loops: CDR1 SGHRS, CDR2 YFSETQ. This CDR3 contains 15 residues. CDR3 residues: CASSLEASEAYEQYF. DNA for the CDR3: TGCGCCAGCAGCTTGGAGGCTAGCGAGGCCTACGAGCAGTACTTC.